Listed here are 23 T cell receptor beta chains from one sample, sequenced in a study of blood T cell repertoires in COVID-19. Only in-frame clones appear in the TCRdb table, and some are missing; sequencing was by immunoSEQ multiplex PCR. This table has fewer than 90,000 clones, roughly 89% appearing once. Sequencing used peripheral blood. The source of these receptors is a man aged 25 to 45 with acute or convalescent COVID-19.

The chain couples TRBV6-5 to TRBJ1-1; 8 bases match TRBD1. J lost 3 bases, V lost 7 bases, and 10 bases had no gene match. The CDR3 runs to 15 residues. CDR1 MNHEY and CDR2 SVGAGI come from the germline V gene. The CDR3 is CASTVDRGSYTEAFF. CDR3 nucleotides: TGTGCCAGCACCGTCGACAGGGGCTCTTACACTGAAGCTTTCTTT.

The CDR3 protein is CASSTAGGYEQYF. DNA for the CDR3: TGTGCCAGCAGCACAGCCGGAGGCTACGAGCAGTACTTC. The chain employs TRBV11-1 and TRBJ2-7, with D possibly TRBD2 on 5 matching bases. Germline CDR1 and CDR2: SGHAT and FQDESV (reference sequence). V was shortened by 5 bases and J by 3 bases, with 11 bases between the two germline ends. The CDR3 totals 13 residues. Complete variable domain (other parts from reference TRBV11-1 and TRBJ2-7): EAEVAQSPRYKITEKSQAVAFWCDPISGHATLYWYRQILGQGPELLVQFQDESVVDDSQLPKDRFSAERLKGVDSTLKIQPAELGDSAMYLCASSTAGGYEQYFGPGTRLTVT.

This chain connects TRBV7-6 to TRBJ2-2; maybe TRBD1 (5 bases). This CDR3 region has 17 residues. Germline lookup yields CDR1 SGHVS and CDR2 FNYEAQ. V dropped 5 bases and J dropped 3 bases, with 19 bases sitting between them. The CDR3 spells CASSPVARDYDTGELFF. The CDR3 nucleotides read TGTGCCAGCAGCCCCGTCGCCAGGGATTACGACACCGGGGAGCTGTTTTTT.

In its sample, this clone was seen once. CDR3 DNA sequence: TGTGCCAGCACCGGGGAGCTGAACACCGGGGAGCTGTTTTTT. Translated: CASTGELNTGELFF. V usage is TRBV2 and J usage is TRBJ2-2; weak D call: TRBD2 (5 bases). CDR1 and CDR2 from the germline V gene are SNHLY and FYNNEI. Trimming left V 7 bases short and J 1 base short, with 10 bases between. CDR3 length equals 14 residues.

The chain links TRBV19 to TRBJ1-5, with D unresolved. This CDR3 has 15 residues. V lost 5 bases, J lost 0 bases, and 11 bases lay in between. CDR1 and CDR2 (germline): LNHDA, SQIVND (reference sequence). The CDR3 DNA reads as TGTGCCAGTAGTTTACACCGAAATAGCAATCAGCCCCAGCATTTT. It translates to CASSLHRNSNQPQHF. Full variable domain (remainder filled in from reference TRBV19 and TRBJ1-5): DGGITQSPKYLFRKEGQNVTLSCEQNLNHDAMYWYRQDPGQGLRLIYYSQIVNDFQKGDIAEGYSVSREKKESFPLTVTSAQKNPTAFYLCASSLHRNSNQPQHFGDGTRLSIL.

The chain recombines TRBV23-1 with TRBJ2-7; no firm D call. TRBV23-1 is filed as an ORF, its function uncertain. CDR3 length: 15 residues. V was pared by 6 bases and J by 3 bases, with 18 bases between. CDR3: CASSSARTHLYEQYF. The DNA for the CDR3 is TGCGCCAGCAGCTCGGCTAGAACCCATCTCTACGAGCAGTACTTC.

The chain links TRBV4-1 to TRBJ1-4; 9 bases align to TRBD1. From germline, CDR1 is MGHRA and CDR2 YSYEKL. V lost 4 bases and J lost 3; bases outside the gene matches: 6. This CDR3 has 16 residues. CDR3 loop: CASSPLTGGSNEKLFF. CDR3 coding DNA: TGCGCCAGCAGCCCCCTCACAGGGGGCTCTAATGAAAAACTGTTTTTT.

CDR3 in amino acids: CASTRTAGSPLHF. CDR3 sequence (DNA): TGTGCCAGCACCCGGACAGCAGGATCACCCCTCCACTTT. The chain has TRBV6-5 and TRBJ1-6; tentative D call: TRBD1 (6 bases). This CDR3 has 13 amino acids. V was clipped by 7 bases and J by 10 bases, with 14 bases between them. Germline V lookup: CDR1 MNHEY, CDR2 SVGAGI.

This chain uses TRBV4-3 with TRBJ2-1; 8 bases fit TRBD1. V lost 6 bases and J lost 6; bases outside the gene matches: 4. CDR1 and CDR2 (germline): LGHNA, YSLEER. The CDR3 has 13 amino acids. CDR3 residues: CASSDRGRNEQFF. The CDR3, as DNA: TGCGCCAGCAGTGACAGGGGTCGCAATGAGCAGTTCTTC.

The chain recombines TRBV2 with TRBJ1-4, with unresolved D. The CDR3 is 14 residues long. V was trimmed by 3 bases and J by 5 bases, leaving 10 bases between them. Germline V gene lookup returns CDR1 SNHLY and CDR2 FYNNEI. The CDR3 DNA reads TGTGCCAGCAGTGACCGGGTTTCGAATGAAAAACTGTTTTTT. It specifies CASSDRVSNEKLFF.

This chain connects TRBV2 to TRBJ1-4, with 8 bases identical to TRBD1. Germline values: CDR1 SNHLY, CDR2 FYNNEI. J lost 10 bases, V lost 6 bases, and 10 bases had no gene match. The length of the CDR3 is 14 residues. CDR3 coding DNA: TGTGCCAGCAGAGCAGGGGGCACCGAGGTAAAACTGTTTTTT. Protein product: CASRAGGTEVKLFF.

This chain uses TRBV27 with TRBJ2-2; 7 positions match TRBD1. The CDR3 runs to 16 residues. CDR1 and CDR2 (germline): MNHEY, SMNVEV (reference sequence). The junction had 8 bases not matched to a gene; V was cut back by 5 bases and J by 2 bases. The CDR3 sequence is CASSLAGTANTGELFF. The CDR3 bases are TGTGCCAGCAGTCTCGCCGGGACAGCTAACACCGGGGAGCTGTTTTTT.

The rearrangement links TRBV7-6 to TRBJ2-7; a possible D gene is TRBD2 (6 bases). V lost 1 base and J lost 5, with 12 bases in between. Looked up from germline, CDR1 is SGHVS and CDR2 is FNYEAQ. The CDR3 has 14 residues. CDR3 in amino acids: CASSLDGSLNEQYF. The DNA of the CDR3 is TGTGCCAGCAGCTTAGACGGGAGTTTGAACGAGCAGTACTTC.

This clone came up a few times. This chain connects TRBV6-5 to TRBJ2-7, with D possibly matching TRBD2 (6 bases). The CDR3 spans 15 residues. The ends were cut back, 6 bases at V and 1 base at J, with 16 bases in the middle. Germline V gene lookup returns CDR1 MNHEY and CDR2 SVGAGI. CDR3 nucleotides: TGTGCCAGCAGGCTCATAGCGGAGCGGTCCTACGAGCAGTACTTC. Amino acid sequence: CASRLIAERSYEQYF.

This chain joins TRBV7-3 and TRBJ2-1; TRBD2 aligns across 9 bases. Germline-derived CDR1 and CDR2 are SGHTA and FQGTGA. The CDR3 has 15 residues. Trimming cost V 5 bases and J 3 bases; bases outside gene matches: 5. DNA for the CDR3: TGTGCCAGCAGCCTGACTAGCGGAGACTACAATGAGCAGTTCTTC. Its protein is CASSLTSGDYNEQFF.

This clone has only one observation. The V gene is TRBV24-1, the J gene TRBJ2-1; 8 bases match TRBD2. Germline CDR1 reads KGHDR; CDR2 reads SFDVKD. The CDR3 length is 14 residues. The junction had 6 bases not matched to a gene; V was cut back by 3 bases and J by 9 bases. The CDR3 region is CATSDPTSVVEQFF. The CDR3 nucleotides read TGTGCCACCAGTGATCCGACTAGCGTAGTTGAGCAGTTCTTC.

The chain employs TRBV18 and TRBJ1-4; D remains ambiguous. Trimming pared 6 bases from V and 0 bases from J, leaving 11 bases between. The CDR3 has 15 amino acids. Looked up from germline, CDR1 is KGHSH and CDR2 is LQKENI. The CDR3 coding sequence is TGTGCCAGCTCGCAGAACACACCAACTAATGAAAAACTGTTTTTT. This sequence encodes CASSQNTPTNEKLFF.

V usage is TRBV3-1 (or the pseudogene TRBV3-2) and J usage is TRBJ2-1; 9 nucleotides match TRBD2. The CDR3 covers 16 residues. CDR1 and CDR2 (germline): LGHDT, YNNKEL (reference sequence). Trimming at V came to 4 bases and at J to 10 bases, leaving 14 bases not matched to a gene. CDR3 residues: CASSPSGTSPSKEQFF. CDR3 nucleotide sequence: TGTGCCAGCAGCCCCTCCGGGACTAGCCCCTCAAAGGAGCAGTTCTTC.

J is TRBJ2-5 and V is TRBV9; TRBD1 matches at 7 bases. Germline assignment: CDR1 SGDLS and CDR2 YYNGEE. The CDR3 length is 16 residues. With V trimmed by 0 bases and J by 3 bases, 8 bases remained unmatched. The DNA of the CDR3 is TGTGCCAGCAGCGTAGGTTCGGGGACAGAAAAAGAGACCCAGTACTTC. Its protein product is CASSVGSGTEKETQYF.

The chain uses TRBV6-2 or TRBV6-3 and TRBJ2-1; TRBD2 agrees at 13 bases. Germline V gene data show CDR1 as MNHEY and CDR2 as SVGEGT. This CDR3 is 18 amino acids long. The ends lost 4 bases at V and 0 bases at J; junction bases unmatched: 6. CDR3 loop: CASSSGTSGDSSYNEQFF. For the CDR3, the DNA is TGTGCCAGCAGTTCCGGGACTAGCGGGGACAGCTCCTACAATGAGCAGTTCTTC.

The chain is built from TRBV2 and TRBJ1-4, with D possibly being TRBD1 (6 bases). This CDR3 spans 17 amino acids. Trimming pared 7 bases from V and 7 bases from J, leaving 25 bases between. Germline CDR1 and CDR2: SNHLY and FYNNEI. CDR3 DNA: TGTGCCAGCAAGTGGGAGGGGTACAGGGAGAGCGGTGAAAAACTGTTTTTT. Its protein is CASKWEGYRESGEKLFF.

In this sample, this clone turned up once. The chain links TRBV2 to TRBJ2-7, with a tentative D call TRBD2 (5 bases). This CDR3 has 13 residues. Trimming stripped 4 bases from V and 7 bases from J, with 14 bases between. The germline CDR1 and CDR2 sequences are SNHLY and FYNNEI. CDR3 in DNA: TGTGCCAGCAGTGTGGACTCCTCCAGGGAGCAGTACTTC. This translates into CASSVDSSREQYF.

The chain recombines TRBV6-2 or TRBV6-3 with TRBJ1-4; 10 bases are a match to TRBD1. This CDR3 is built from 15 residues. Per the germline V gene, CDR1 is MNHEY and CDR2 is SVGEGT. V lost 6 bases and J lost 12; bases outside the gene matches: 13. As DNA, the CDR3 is TGTGCCAGCAGCCACTCCGGGACAGGGGCTGTAGAACTGTTTTTT. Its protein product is CASSHSGTGAVELFF.